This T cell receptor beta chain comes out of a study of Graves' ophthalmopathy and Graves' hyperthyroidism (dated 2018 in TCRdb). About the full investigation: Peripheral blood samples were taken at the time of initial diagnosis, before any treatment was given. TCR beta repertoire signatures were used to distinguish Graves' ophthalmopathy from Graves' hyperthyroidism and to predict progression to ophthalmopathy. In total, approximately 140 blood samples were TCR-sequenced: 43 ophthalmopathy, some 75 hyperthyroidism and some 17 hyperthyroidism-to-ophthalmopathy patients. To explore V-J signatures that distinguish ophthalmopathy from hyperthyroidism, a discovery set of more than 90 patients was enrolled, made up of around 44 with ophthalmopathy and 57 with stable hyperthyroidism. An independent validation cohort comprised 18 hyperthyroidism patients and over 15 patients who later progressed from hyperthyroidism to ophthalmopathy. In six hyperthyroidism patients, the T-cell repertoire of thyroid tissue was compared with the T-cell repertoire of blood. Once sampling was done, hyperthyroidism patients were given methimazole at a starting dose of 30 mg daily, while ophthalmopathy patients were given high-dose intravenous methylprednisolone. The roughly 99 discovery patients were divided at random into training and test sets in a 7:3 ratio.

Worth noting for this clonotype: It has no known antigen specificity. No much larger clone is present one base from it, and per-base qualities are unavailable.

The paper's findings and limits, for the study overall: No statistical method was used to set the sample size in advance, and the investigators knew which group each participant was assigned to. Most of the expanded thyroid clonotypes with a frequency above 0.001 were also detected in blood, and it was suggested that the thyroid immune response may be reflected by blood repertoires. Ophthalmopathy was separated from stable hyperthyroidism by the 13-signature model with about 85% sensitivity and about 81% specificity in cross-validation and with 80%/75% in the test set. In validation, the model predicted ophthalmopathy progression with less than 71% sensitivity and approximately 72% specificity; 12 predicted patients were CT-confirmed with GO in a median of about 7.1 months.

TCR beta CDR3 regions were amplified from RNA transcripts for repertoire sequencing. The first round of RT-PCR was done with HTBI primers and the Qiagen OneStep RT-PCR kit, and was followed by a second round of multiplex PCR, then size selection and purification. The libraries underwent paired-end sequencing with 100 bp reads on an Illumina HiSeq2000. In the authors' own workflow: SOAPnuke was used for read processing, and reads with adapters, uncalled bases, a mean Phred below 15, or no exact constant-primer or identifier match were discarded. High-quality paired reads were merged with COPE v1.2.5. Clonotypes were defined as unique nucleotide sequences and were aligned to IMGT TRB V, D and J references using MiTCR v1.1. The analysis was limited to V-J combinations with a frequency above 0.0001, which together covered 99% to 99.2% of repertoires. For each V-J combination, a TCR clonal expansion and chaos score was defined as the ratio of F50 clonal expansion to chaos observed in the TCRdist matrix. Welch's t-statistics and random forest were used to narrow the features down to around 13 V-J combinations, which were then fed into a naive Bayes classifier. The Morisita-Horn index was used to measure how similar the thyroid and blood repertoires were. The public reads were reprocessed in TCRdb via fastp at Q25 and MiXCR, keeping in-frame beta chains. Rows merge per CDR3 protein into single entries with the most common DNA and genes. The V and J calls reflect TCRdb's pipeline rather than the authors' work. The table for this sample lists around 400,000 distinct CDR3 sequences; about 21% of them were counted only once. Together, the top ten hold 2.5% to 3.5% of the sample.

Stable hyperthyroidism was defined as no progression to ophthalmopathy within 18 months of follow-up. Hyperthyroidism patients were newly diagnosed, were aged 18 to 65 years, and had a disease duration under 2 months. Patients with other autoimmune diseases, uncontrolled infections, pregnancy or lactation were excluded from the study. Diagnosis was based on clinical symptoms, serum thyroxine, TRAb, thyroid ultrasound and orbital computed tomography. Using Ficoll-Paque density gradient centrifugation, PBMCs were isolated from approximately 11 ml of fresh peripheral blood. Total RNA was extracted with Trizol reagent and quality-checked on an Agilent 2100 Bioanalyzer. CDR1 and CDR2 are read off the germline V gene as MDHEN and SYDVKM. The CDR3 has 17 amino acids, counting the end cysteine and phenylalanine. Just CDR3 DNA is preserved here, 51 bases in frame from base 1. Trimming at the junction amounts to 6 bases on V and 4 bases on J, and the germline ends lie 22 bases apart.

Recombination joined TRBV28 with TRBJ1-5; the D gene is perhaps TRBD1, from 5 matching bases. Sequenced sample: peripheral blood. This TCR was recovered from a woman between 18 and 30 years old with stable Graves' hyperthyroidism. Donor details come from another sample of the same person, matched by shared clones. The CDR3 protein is CASSINGGGLGNQPQHF. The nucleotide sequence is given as TGTGCCAGCAGCATAAATGGGGGGGGATTAGGGAATCAGCCCCAGCATTTT.